The 32 T cell receptor beta chains below come from one sample, sequenced in a study of blood T cell repertoires in COVID-19. Sequencing was performed with immunoSEQ multiplex PCR; in TCRdb, only in-frame clones are kept and a portion is missing. The table lists 250,000 to 300,000 clones, around 90% of them singletons. Sequencing was carried out using peripheral blood. The receptors were gathered from a man aged 50-59 years with acute or convalescent COVID-19.

The chain employs TRBV20-1 and TRBJ2-1, with D possibly matching TRBD1 (5 bases). This CDR3 contains 11 residues. Germline CDR1 is DFQATT and CDR2 is SNEGSKA (reference sequence). V gave up 5 bases and J gave up 6 bases, with 8 bases separating them. The CDR3 loop reads CSAGDSNEQFF. Here the CDR3 DNA reads TGCAGTGCTGGTGACAGCAATGAGCAGTTCTTC.

This clone was observed a handful of times. This rearrangement joins TRBV5-4 to TRBJ2-5; 9 nucleotides align to TRBD1. This CDR3 has 18 amino acids. The germline V gene encodes CDR1 SGHNT and CDR2 YYREEE (reference sequence). Trimming cost V 2 bases and J 1 base; bases outside gene matches: 12. CDR3 sequence (DNA): TGTGCCAGCAGCTTATGGGGACAGGGAGGATTGGGCCAAGAGACCCAGTACTTC. It codes for CASSLWGQGGLGQETQYF.

J is TRBJ1-1 and V is TRBV7-9; 7 bases match TRBD1. The CDR3 sequence is 15 residues long. With 0 bases clipped from V and 0 bases from J, the junction kept 1 base outside the gene matches. The germline V gene has CDR1 SEHNR and CDR2 FQNEAQ (reference sequence). CDR3 sequence: CASSLAGGLNTEAFF. The CDR3 DNA reads as TGTGCCAGCAGCTTAGCAGGGGGCCTGAACACTGAAGCTTTCTTT.

The chain has TRBV13 and TRBJ1-2, with D unresolved. Looked up from germline, CDR1 is PRHDT and CDR2 is FYEKMQ (reference sequence). The CDR3 runs 11 residues. V lost 6 bases and J lost 7, with 9 bases in between. As DNA, the CDR3 is TGTGCCAGCAGGGTGACATTTGGCTACACCTTC. Translating it yields CASRVTFGYTF.

The chain uses TRBV18 and TRBJ2-7; weak D call: TRBD1 (5 bases). The CDR3 consists of 12 residues. With 0 bases removed from V and 7 bases from J, the gap between germline ends came to 7 bases. CDR1 is KGHSH, CDR2 LQKENI, per germline. The CDR3 loop is CASSPPGREQYF. The CDR3 nucleotides are TGTGCCAGCTCACCACCGGGGCGTGAGCAGTACTTC.

The CDR3 protein is CASSGTGIQYEQYF. The CDR3 region has the DNA TGTGCCAGCAGCGGGACAGGGATTCAGTACGAGCAGTACTTC. The chain is built from TRBV6-5 and TRBJ2-7; 9 bases map to TRBD1. V shed 6 bases, J shed 4 bases, and the junction held 7 bases outside the gene matches. In germline, CDR1 is MNHEY, CDR2 SVGAGI. This CDR3 comprises 14 residues.

The chain combines TRBV7-8 with TRBJ2-7; 12 bases align to TRBD1. Germline V gene sequence: CDR1 SGHVS, CDR2 FQNEAQ. CDR3 length: 14 amino acids. V lost 6 bases, J lost 6 bases, and 6 bases stayed unmatched. CDR3: CASRRDRGRLEQYF. Here the CDR3 DNA reads TGTGCCAGCAGGCGGGACAGGGGGCGGCTCGAGCAGTACTTC. Full variable domain (rest looked up from reference TRBV7-8 and TRBJ2-7): GAGVSQSPRYKVAKRGQDVALRCDPISGHVSLFWYQQALGQGPEFLTYFQNEAQLDKSGLPSDRFFAERPEGSVSTLKIQRTQQEDSAVYLCASRRDRGRLEQYFGPGTRLTVT.

This clone was seen a handful of times. The chain combines TRBV5-4 with TRBJ2-2; 13 bases fit TRBD2. CDR1 and CDR2 (germline): SGHNT, YYREEE (reference sequence). This CDR3 spans 16 amino acids. The trim removed 5 bases at V and 6 bases at J, leaving 7 bases unmatched. DNA of the CDR3: TGTGCCAGCAGACCGACTAGCGGGGGGTTCTCCGGGGAGCTGTTTTTT. Encoded protein: CASRPTSGGFSGELFF.

This clone has just a few counts. The rearrangement links TRBV5-5 to TRBJ2-5; 11 bases agree with TRBD2. Trimming cost V 3 bases and J 5 bases; bases outside gene matches: 9. In germline, CDR1 is SGHKS, CDR2 YYEKEE (reference sequence). The CDR3 has 16 amino acids. As DNA, the CDR3 is TGTGCCAGCAGCTCGACCCCGACTAGCGGGGTGGAGACCCAGTACTTC. Translated: CASSSTPTSGVETQYF.

The chain combines TRBV7-9 with TRBJ2-5; a weak D match, TRBD2 (5 bases). The CDR3 extends over 14 amino acids. Trimming cost V 2 bases and J 1 base, with 8 bases left between them. In germline, CDR1 is SEHNR, CDR2 FQNEAQ (reference sequence). The CDR3 DNA reads TGTGCCAGCAGCTTAAACGCGGGCCAAGAGACCCAGTACTTC. Translation gives CASSLNAGQETQYF.

The chain carries TRBV4-1 and TRBJ1-2; D might be TRBD1 (5 bases). V lost 4 bases and J lost 8, with 17 bases in between. CDR3 length equals 14 residues. The germline CDR1 and CDR2 sequences are MGHRA and YSYEKL. The chain's CDR3 is CASSPGSLGAGYTF. CDR3 DNA: TGCGCCAGCAGCCCCGGCAGTTTAGGGGCCGGCTACACCTTC.

The genes are TRBV5-8 and TRBJ2-2; D is unresolved. The ends were cut back, 0 bases at V and 4 bases at J, with 7 bases in the middle. Per germline, CDR1 SGHTS and CDR2 YDEGEE. The CDR3 has 14 residues. The CDR3 DNA reads as TGTGCCAGCAGCTTGGTCTCGGTCACCGGGGAGCTGTTTTTT. Protein: CASSLVSVTGELFF.

The V call is TRBV5-6, the J call TRBJ1-5; D might be TRBD1 (5 bases). V lost 2 bases and J lost 1, with 16 bases in between. The CDR3 is 17 amino acids. From germline, CDR1 is SGHDT and CDR2 YYEEEE. The CDR3 spells CASSFYGERGSNQPQHF. The CDR3 DNA sequence: TGTGCCAGCAGCTTTTATGGGGAACGGGGGAGCAATCAGCCCCAGCATTTT.

In this sample, this clone turned up a few times. The CDR3 DNA sequence: TGTGCCAGCAGCTCCACCTCTAGCGGGGGCTCCTACAATGAGCAGTTCTTC. Translation: CASSSTSSGGSYNEQFF. This chain uses TRBV11-2 with TRBJ2-1; TRBD2 agrees at 10 bases. The ends lost 4 bases at V and 0 bases at J; junction bases unmatched: 6. CDR1 is SGHAT, CDR2 FQNNGV, per germline. The CDR3 runs 17 residues.

This chain uses TRBV7-9 with TRBJ2-3; possibly TRBD2 for D (5 bases). V gave up 3 bases and J gave up 2 bases, with 12 bases separating them. CDR3 size: 15 residues. Germline V gives CDR1 SEHNR, CDR2 FQNEAQ (reference sequence). CDR3 sequence (DNA): TGTGCCAGCAGCTTTGTAGACTACCCCACAGATACGCAGTATTTT. This translates into CASSFVDYPTDTQYF.

This clone was observed once. V gene TRBV5-1 combines with J gene TRBJ2-3, with 7 bases aligning to TRBD1. V shed 1 base and J 6 bases; nucleotides not matched to a gene: 5. The CDR3 loop spans 14 amino acids. Per germline, CDR1 SGHRS and CDR2 YFSETQ. CDR3 sequence (DNA): TGCGCCAGCAGCTTGTCCACACAGGGGGATACGCAGTATTTT. It translates to CASSLSTQGDTQYF.

The V call is TRBV5-1, the J call TRBJ2-7; perhaps TRBD2 as D (6 bases). Trimming pared 0 bases from V and 0 bases from J, leaving 10 bases between. Germline loops: CDR1 SGHRS, CDR2 YFSETQ. There are 15 residues in the CDR3. CDR3 loop: CASSLGAGSSYEQYF. CDR3 nucleotides: TGCGCCAGCAGCTTGGGGGCGGGGAGCTCCTACGAGCAGTACTTC.

The chain uses TRBV7-9 and TRBJ1-6; 7 positions agree with TRBD1. The V gene's germline CDR1 is SEHNR and CDR2 FQNEAQ (reference sequence). With V trimmed by 4 bases and J by 5 bases, 11 bases remained unmatched. The CDR3 has 17 residues. The CDR3 sequence is CASSSPHRDRDNSPLHF. CDR3 nucleotide sequence: TGTGCCAGCAGCTCCCCCCATCGAGACAGGGATAATTCACCCCTCCACTTT.

This chain connects TRBV2 to TRBJ1-1; unclear D gene. The CDR3 loop spans 13 amino acids. Germline V gives CDR1 SNHLY, CDR2 FYNNEI. The ends were cut back, 6 bases at V and 4 bases at J, with 12 bases in the middle. The chain's CDR3 is CASRRLGLTEAFF. CDR3 sequence (DNA): TGTGCCAGCAGACGCCTTGGACTCACTGAAGCTTTCTTT.

The rearrangement uses TRBV9 and TRBJ2-7, with 7 bases fitting TRBD1. V dropped 0 bases and J dropped 2; count of bases not matched to a gene: 8. This CDR3 comprises 16 residues. Germline loops: CDR1 SGDLS, CDR2 YYNGEE. CDR3 residues: CASSVEGGRFPYEQYF. The CDR3, as DNA: TGTGCCAGCAGCGTAGAAGGGGGCAGATTTCCCTACGAGCAGTACTTC.

The chain is built from TRBV12-3 or TRBV12-4 and TRBJ1-1, with a weak D call TRBD1 (6 bases). The CDR3 has 11 amino acids. V lost 5 bases and J 11 bases, leaving 12 bases between the germline ends. The CDR3 sequence is CASSQGLRAFF. Here the CDR3 DNA reads TGTGCCAGCAGTCAGGGGCTCCGGGCTTTCTTT.

The CDR3 sequence is CASSLSTSGETQYF. As DNA, the CDR3 is TGTGCCAGCAGCTTATCGACTAGCGGGGAGACCCAGTACTTC. The rearrangement uses TRBV7-9 and TRBJ2-5; TRBD2 matches 10 bases. This CDR3 has 14 amino acids. The germline V gene encodes CDR1 SEHNR and CDR2 FQNEAQ (reference sequence). V was pared by 2 bases and J by 5 bases, with 2 bases of the junction left unmatched.

This chain connects TRBV6-5 to TRBJ2-3; D unclear. The CDR3 contains 12 residues. V was cut by 7 bases and J by 6 bases, with 11 bases left in between. Germline assignment: CDR1 MNHEY and CDR2 SVGAGI. The CDR3 spells CASTKTGDTQYF. For the CDR3, the DNA is TGTGCCAGCACCAAAACCGGGGATACGCAGTATTTT.

The chain joins TRBV4-2 to TRBJ2-1, with TRBD2 matching 7 bases. The junction had 5 bases not matched to a gene; V was cut back by 0 bases and J by 6 bases. Germline-derived CDR1 and CDR2 are LGHNA and YNFKEQ. The CDR3 sequence is 15 residues long. The CDR3 DNA reads as TGTGCCAGCAGCCAAGATCGGACTAGGGCCAATGAGCAGTTCTTC. Translated: CASSQDRTRANEQFF.

This clone has a handful of counts. This chain connects TRBV9 to TRBJ2-7, with D possibly being TRBD2 (5 bases). The germline V gene has CDR1 SGDLS and CDR2 YYNGEE. The CDR3 covers 13 residues. V lost 4 bases and J lost 6, with 14 bases in between. The CDR3 DNA is TGTGCCAGCAGCCCTCCCGGACTCGGCGAGCAGTACTTC. Protein: CASSPPGLGEQYF.

The chain uses TRBV19 and TRBJ2-7; maybe TRBD1 (6 bases). The germline V and J ends were trimmed by 6 bases and 6 bases, with 15 bases remaining between them. In germline, CDR1 is LNHDA, CDR2 SQIVND (reference sequence). The CDR3 sequence is 13 residues long. Here the CDR3 reads CASSHGTGSEQYF. The CDR3 coding sequence is TGTGCCAGTAGCCATGGAACAGGGAGCGAGCAGTACTTC. The full variable domain, in which reference TRBV19 and TRBJ2-7 provide the parts outside the CDR3, is DGGITQSPKYLFRKEGQNVTLSCEQNLNHDAMYWYRQDPGQGLRLIYYSQIVNDFQKGDIAEGYSVSREKKESFPLTVTSAQKNPTAFYLCASSHGTGSEQYFGPGTRLTVT.

In its sample, this clone was seen once. J is TRBJ1-3 and V is TRBV19, with 7 nucleotides matching TRBD1. The V segment lost 8 bases and the J segment 3 bases; nucleotides outside the gene matches: 7. The CDR3 contains 14 residues. The germline CDR1 and CDR2 sequences are LNHDA and SQIVND (reference sequence). The CDR3 region is CASYRRGLGNTIYF. Here the CDR3 DNA reads TGTGCCAGTTACCGGAGGGGGCTTGGAAACACCATATATTTT.

The chain links TRBV13 to TRBJ2-7; a possible D gene is TRBD2 (5 bases). V shed 7 bases and J shed 0 bases, with 16 bases lying between them. The CDR3 extends over 15 amino acids. CDR1 and CDR2 (germline): PRHDT, FYEKMQ (reference sequence). Here the CDR3 DNA reads TGTGCCAGCAACCCGGACTTTGAGAGCTCCTACGAGCAGTACTTC. Amino acids: CASNPDFESSYEQYF.

CDR3 region: CASSSGTVLYNEQFF. The DNA for the CDR3 is TGTGCCAGCAGCTCCGGGACAGTACTATACAATGAGCAGTTCTTC. The chain employs TRBV7-9 and TRBJ2-1; TRBD1 aligns across 7 bases. Per the germline V gene, CDR1 is SEHNR and CDR2 is FQNEAQ (reference sequence). The CDR3 is 15 residues long. Trimming removed 4 bases from V and 4 bases from J; junction bases left unmatched: 7.

The sample holds one count of this clone. The chain carries TRBV7-9 and TRBJ2-2, with D perhaps matching TRBD1 (6 bases). CDR3 length: 16 residues. Per the germline V gene, CDR1 is SEHNR and CDR2 is FQNEAQ (reference sequence). V lost 3 bases, J lost 1 base, and 12 bases lay in between. The DNA of the CDR3 is TGTGCCAGCAGCTTTAGGGCACAGGGGAACACCGGGGAGCTGTTTTTT. Protein: CASSFRAQGNTGELFF.

The J gene is TRBJ1-2, the V gene TRBV14; weak D call: TRBD1 (6 bases). Trimming took off 5 bases at V and 3 bases at J, with 22 bases between the two ends. There are 17 residues in the CDR3. CDR1 is SGHDN and CDR2 is FVKESK in the germline V gene. This CDR3 is CASSFTGGGLEDYGYTF. The CDR3 DNA sequence: TGTGCCAGCAGCTTCACCGGGGGGGGGCTTGAGGACTATGGCTACACCTTC. The full variable domain, in which reference TRBV14 and TRBJ1-2 provide the parts outside the CDR3, is EAGVTQFPSHSVIEKGQTVTLRCDPISGHDNLYWYRRVMGKEIKFLLHFVKESKQDESGMPNNRFLAERTGGTYSTLKVQPAELEDSGVYFCASSFTGGGLEDYGYTFGSGTRLTVV.

This chain joins TRBV5-1 and TRBJ2-5; 10 bases fit TRBD1. This CDR3 has 16 residues. Germline CDR1 is SGHRS and CDR2 is YFSETQ. The trim removed 0 bases at V and 5 bases at J, leaving 7 bases unmatched. The CDR3 coding sequence is TGCGCCAGCAGCTTGGGACAGGGGGCCAGGCAGGAGACCCAGTACTTC. Protein product: CASSLGQGARQETQYF.